The rows below give T cell receptor beta chains drawn from one sample of a study of OX40 agonist ivuxolimab in advanced cancers. The protocol was immunoSEQ multiplex PCR, while the TCRdb copy is restricted to in-frame clones and leaves out a portion. The table has tens of thousands of clones, around 87% seen once; the top ten hold 0.38%. Sequenced here: CD4+ or CD8+ T cells sorted from blood, sampled in a trial of the OX40 agonist ivuxolimab. The receptor source for this set is an adult with an advanced solid tumor such as melanoma, head and neck, liver or kidney cancer. CDR3s include the opening cysteine and the closing phenylalanine or tryptophan.

V,J,CDR3
TRBV2,TRBJ1-2,CASSGYGYTF
TRBV27,TRBJ2-6,CASSLYLTGANVLTF
TRBV5-6,TRBJ1-2,CASSLDPSGGYTF
TRBV29-1,TRBJ2-5,CSVEGWQGVDETQYF
TRBV27,TRBJ2-3,CASTNLPAGSRDTQYF
TRBV28,TRBJ1-4,CASSLLGGYEKLFF
TRBV11-2,TRBJ2-1,CASLGPSYNEQFF
TRBV11-3,TRBJ2-1,CASSLEGWGLAGGGEQFF
TRBV25-1,TRBJ1-2,CASSDPRGYTF
TRBV6-1,TRBJ2-3,CASSYGDTQYF
TRBV28,TRBJ2-1,CASSRGPGAYNEQFF
TRBV28,TRBJ2-1,CASRLAGLSEQFF
TRBV19,TRBJ1-2,CASNPRDRNYGYTF
TRBV18,TRBJ1-6,CASSPQGENSPLHF
TRBV19,TRBJ2-2,CASSFVAGTGELFF
TRBV7-9,TRBJ2-1,CASSLPPRLAGVGNEQFF
TRBV7-7,TRBJ2-5,CASSSTSGGTQTQYF
TRBV29-1,TRBJ2-7,CSVETQGGRKEQYF
TRBV6-5,TRBJ2-1,CASSYYPGSEGFF
TRBV11-2,TRBJ2-1,CASSLAMGLAGGLNNEQFF
TRBV5-6,TRBJ1-2,CASSLGVWYGYTF
TRBV7-9,TRBJ2-5,CASSLRSRSGQETQYF
TRBV4-2,TRBJ2-2,CASSQIAGTGELFF
TRBV4-1,.,CASSQRDAYEQYF
TRBV2,TRBJ2-3,CASTGTSTDTQYF
TRBV6-6,TRBJ1-2,CASNPGQGVYGYTF
TRBV7-2,TRBJ2-1,CASSLVGSSGEQFF
TRBV5-1,TRBJ1-1,CASSQMTVNTEAFF
TRBV18,TRBJ2-3,CASSIGLAWDTQYF
TRBV18,TRBJ1-2,CASSRDSGNGYTF
TRBV7-9,TRBJ2-3,CATRDSGYRSSTDTQYF
TRBV4-2,TRBJ2-7,CASSHPDRGSYEQYF
TRBV7-2,TRBJ1-4,CASSFGGVNEKLFF
TRBV5-6,TRBJ1-2,CASSLLGQSYGYTF
TRBV4-1,TRBJ2-5,CASSRLAGGSQETQYF
TRBV6-5,TRBJ1-6,CASSYSGQGTGSPLHF
TRBV10-3,TRBJ1-2,CAISEAGGAYTF
TRBV7-2,TRBJ2-2,CASSLANLAGNTGELFF
TRBV9,TRBJ2-2,CASSVAAGLVTGELFF
TRBV19,TRBJ2-7,CASELAGSYEQYF
TRBV7-2,TRBJ1-1,CASSLAGGREAFF
TRBV5-6,TRBJ2-2,CASSPRDLRVTGELFF
TRBV7-2,TRBJ2-3,CASSLGGGHSTDTQYF
TRBV27,TRBJ1-1,CASSATGRTTEAFF
TRBV29-1,TRBJ1-1,CSVKQGAEYTEAFF
TRBV4-3,TRBJ2-1,CASSQGGDRVGNEQFF
TRBV30,TRBJ1-1,CAWSDGNTEAFF
TRBV29-1,TRBJ2-3,CSGGGGAVDTQYF
TRBV9,TRBJ1-1,CASSVAGDTEAFF
TRBV30,TRBJ2-2,CAWQIFANTGELFF
TRBV6-1,TRBJ1-4,CASRGTGGWKLFF
TRBV2,TRBJ1-3,CASSRDRSGNTIYF
TRBV7-9,TRBJ2-3,CASSSRIDTSGRRADTQYF
TRBV7-2,TRBJ1-2,CASSFRGDGYTF
TRBV7-2,TRBJ2-1,CASSLGVGGEQFF